The 9 T cell receptor beta chains below were found in one sample sequenced in a study of OX40 agonist ivuxolimab in advanced cancers. Here immunoSEQ multiplex PCR was the method, and the copy in TCRdb shows in-frame clones only, minus some. The data show 65,000 to 75,000 clones, with about 85% seen just once and under 0.9% held by the top ten. The sample was CD4+ or CD8+ T cells sorted from blood, taken in a trial of the OX40 agonist ivuxolimab. Source of these receptors: an adult with an advanced solid tumor such as melanoma, head and neck, liver or kidney cancer.

The chain employs TRBV6-4 and TRBJ1-1; TRBD1 might be the D (5 bases). V was pared by 7 bases and J by 1 base, with 13 bases between. The CDR3 consists of 14 residues. Germline loops: CDR1 MRHNA, CDR2 SNTAGT. CDR3 nucleotide sequence: TGTGCCAGCAAACTAGGACAAACGAACACTGAAGCTTTCTTT. This codes for CASKLGQTNTEAFF.

This chain connects TRBV6-6 to TRBJ1-2; the D gene is possibly TRBD1 (6 bases). The ends were cut back, 7 bases at V and 8 bases at J, with 17 bases in the middle. This CDR3 contains 13 residues. CDR1 is MNHNY and CDR2 is SVGAGI in the germline V gene (reference sequence). The CDR3: CASTPLNRDGYTF. CDR3 coding DNA: TGTGCCAGCACCCCATTAAACAGGGACGGCTACACCTTC.

The chain links TRBV5-4 to TRBJ2-5, with D uncertain. The CDR3 spans 17 residues. Trimming took off 0 bases at V and 5 bases at J, with 20 bases between the two ends. CDR1 and CDR2 (germline): SGHNT, YYREEE (reference sequence). CDR3 protein: CASSLGLSGTGGETQYF. The CDR3 bases are TGTGCCAGCAGCTTGGGTCTGTCAGGAACGGGTGGGGAGACCCAGTACTTC.

The chain joins TRBV6-5 to TRBJ2-7; D gene unclear. Germline V gene data show CDR1 as MNHEY and CDR2 as SVGAGI. Trimming pared 0 bases from V and 1 base from J, leaving 13 bases between. This CDR3 contains 16 residues. The CDR3 DNA reads TGTGCCAGCAGTTACTCGATGAGCGCGGAGTCCTACGAGCAGTACTTC. Translating it yields CASSYSMSAESYEQYF.

The V gene is TRBV5-1, the J gene TRBJ2-1, with 7 nucleotides matching TRBD2. CDR3 length equals 16 residues. After removal of 0 bases from V and 0 bases from J, the junction contained 3 bases not matched to a gene. Germline V CDR1 and CDR2: SGHRS, YFSETQ. CDR3 region: CASSLGAGVSYNEQFF. The CDR3 bases are TGCGCCAGCAGCTTGGGGGCGGGGGTCTCCTACAATGAGCAGTTCTTC.

Here the CDR3 DNA reads TGTGCCAGCAGTCGATCCCGGGACGGGTCCTACGAGCAGTACTTC. This gives the protein CASSRSRDGSYEQYF. The chain combines TRBV6-5 with TRBJ2-7; the D call may be TRBD1 or TRBD2 (5 bases each). Germline-derived CDR1 and CDR2 are MNHEY and SVGAGI. The V and J ends lost 5 bases and 1 base respectively, with 15 bases between them. The CDR3 loop spans 15 amino acids.

A word on this clone: One end of the junction does not line up with germline, which may come from a read error. The chain has TRBV7-7 and TRBJ2-1; D is uncertain. Germline V gene sequence: CDR1 SSHAT, CDR2 FNYEAQ (reference sequence). This CDR3 contains 13 residues. In nucleotides, the CDR3 is TGTGCTAGCAGCTCCCCCCCAAGCGATGAGCAGTTCTTC. Translation: CASSSPPSDEQFF.

This chain uses TRBV7-9 with TRBJ2-7; D may correspond to TRBD1 or TRBD2 (5 bases each). Germline V gives CDR1 SEHNR, CDR2 FQNEAQ (reference sequence). V was trimmed by 5 bases and J by 6 bases, leaving 8 bases between them. The CDR3 loop spans 11 amino acids. The CDR3 DNA reads as TGTGCCAGCAGCCCGGGACGCGAGCAGTACTTC. Its protein is CASSPGREQYF.

This clone came up a few times. The V and J genes are TRBV11-2 and TRBJ1-2; D unresolved. The CDR3 length is 13 residues. With 5 bases removed from V and 8 bases from J, the gap between germline ends came to 15 bases. Looked up from germline, CDR1 is SGHAT and CDR2 is FQNNGV. The CDR3 coding sequence is TGTGCCAGCAGCCCCGGAGGTGAGGCGGGCTACACCTTC. Its protein is CASSPGGEAGYTF.